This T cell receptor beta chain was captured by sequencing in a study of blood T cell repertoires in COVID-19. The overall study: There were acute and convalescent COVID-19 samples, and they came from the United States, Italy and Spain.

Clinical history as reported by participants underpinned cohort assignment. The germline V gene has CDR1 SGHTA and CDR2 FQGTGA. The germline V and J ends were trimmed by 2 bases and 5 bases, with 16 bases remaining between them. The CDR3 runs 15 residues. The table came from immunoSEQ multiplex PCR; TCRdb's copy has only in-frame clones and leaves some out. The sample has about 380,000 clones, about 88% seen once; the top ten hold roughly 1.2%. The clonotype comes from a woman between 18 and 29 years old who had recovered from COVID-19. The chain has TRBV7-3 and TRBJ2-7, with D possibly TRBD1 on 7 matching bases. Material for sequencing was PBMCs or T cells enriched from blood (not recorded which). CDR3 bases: TGTGCCAGCAGCTTACAGGGGGGCCGTTTCGACGAGCAGTACTTC. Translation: CASSLQGGRFDEQYF.